This TCR beta chain was recovered during a study of T cells in women clearing cervical HPV infection. Dot-blot hybridization genotyped cervical HPV amplified with MY09/MY11 PCR. Of note for this clone: The DNA ends 3 residues before the CDR3 does, and the rest of the CDR3 is filled in from the germline J gene.

The germline gives CDR1 DFQATT, CDR2 SNEGSKA (reference sequence). After removal of 4 bases from V and 7 bases from J, the junction contained 13 bases not matched to a gene. The CDR3 covers 15 residues. Measured with immunoSEQ multiplex PCR; TCRdb has only the in-frame clones, and not every one. The sample totals about 16,000 clones; its top ten clones hold about 10%. This receptor was identified in a woman between 18 and 70 years old with a cervical HPV16 infection that either progressed to CIN3+ or cleared (not recorded which). The chain couples TRBV20-1 to TRBJ2-1; 7 positions agree with TRBD2. The source material was blood buffy coat. CDR3 protein: CSAIPPSGRLNEQFF. The CDR3 bases that were read are TGCAGTGCTATCCCCCCTAGCGGTAGGCTGAATGAG.